The 29 T cell receptor beta chains listed next were all sequenced from one sample in a study of cytomegalovirus exposure and HLA in healthy donors. Repertoires were generated with immunoSEQ multiplex PCR, while TCRdb's copy carries only in-frame clones and drops some. Of some 150,000 clones in the sample, about 88% were seen once. Sequencing used PBMCs. The receptors originated from a woman younger than 35 in good health and CMV-seropositive.

The rearrangement joins TRBV2 to TRBJ1-1; the D gene is possibly TRBD1 (6 bases). V gave up 5 bases and J gave up 4 bases, with 20 bases separating them. Germline V gene lookup returns CDR1 SNHLY and CDR2 FYNNEI. The CDR3 loop spans 16 amino acids. The CDR3 here is CASSRRLMGAFTEAFF. The CDR3 DNA is TGTGCCAGCAGTCGCCGGTTGATGGGGGCGTTCACTGAAGCTTTCTTT. Full variable domain (missing parts from reference TRBV2 and TRBJ1-1): EPEVTQTPSHQVTQMGQEVILRCVPISNHLYFYWYRQILGQKVEFLVSFYNNEISEKSEIFDDQFSVERPDGSNFTLKIRSTKLEDSAMYFCASSRRLMGAFTEAFFGQGTRLTVV.

This clone was counted a single time. V is TRBV29-1 and J is TRBJ2-2; 8 nucleotides agree with TRBD1. With 6 bases clipped from V and 1 base from J, the junction kept 1 base outside the gene matches. The CDR3 spans 13 residues. Germline assignment: CDR1 SQVTM and CDR2 ANQGSEA. CDR3 loop: CSVGTGNTGELFF. The CDR3 region has the DNA TGCAGCGTAGGGACAGGGAACACCGGGGAGCTGTTTTTT.

The V and J genes are TRBV14 and TRBJ2-5; possible D gene TRBD2, 5 bases. The CDR3 contains 14 residues. Germline V gene data show CDR1 as SGHDN and CDR2 as FVKESK. Trimming removed 0 bases at V and 6 bases at J, with 11 bases between. The CDR3 loop is CASSQDWAGKTQYF. In DNA form, the CDR3 reads TGTGCCAGCAGCCAAGATTGGGCGGGCAAGACCCAGTACTTC. The full variable domain, completed using reference TRBV14 and TRBJ2-5, is EAGVTQFPSHSVIEKGQTVTLRCDPISGHDNLYWYRRVMGKEIKFLLHFVKESKQDESGMPNNRFLAERTGGTYSTLKVQPAELEDSGVYFCASSQDWAGKTQYFGPGTRLLVL.

V gene TRBV15 combines with J gene TRBJ1-5; weak D call: TRBD1 (6 bases). Trimming removed 3 bases from V and 6 bases from J, with 15 bases in between. CDR1 and CDR2 (germline): LNHNV, YYDKDF (reference sequence). The CDR3 spans 15 residues. CDR3 loop: CATSSVLQGAQPQHF. CDR3 in DNA: TGTGCCACCAGCAGCGTATTACAGGGTGCTCAGCCCCAGCATTTT.

The gene calls are TRBV12-5 and TRBJ1-4; 10 bases line up with TRBD1. The V segment lost 5 bases and the J segment 8 bases; nucleotides outside the gene matches: 5. The CDR3 covers 14 residues. Germline loops: CDR1 LGHNT, CDR2 FRNRAP. CDR3 sequence reads: CASGAGTGDEKLFF. The CDR3 DNA is TGTGCTAGTGGTGCTGGGACAGGGGACGAAAAACTGTTTTTT. Based on the CDR3 plus reference TRBV12-5 and TRBJ1-4, the full variable domain is DARVTQTPRHKVTEMGQEVTMRCQPILGHNTVFWYRQTMMQGLELLAYFRNRAPLDDSGMPKDRFSAEMPDATLATLKIQPSEPRDSAVYFCASGAGTGDEKLFFGSGTQLSVL.

The V gene is TRBV19, the J gene TRBJ1-5; D uncertain. V dropped 6 bases and J dropped 0 bases, with 6 bases sitting between them. There are 13 residues in the CDR3. CDR1 is LNHDA, CDR2 SQIVND, per germline (reference sequence). The CDR3 region has the DNA TGTGCCAGTAGCGAACTTAGCAATCAGCCCCAGCATTTT. This translates into CASSELSNQPQHF.

This chain uses TRBV11-3 with TRBJ2-3; TRBD1 matches at 7 bases. Germline loops: CDR1 SGHNT, CDR2 YENEEA. The CDR3 is 15 amino acids. The V and J ends lost 1 base and 6 bases, in that order; junction bases with no gene match: 7. The chain's CDR3 is CASSLANRGADTQYF. The CDR3 nucleotides read TGTGCCAGCAGCTTAGCGAACAGGGGTGCCGATACGCAGTATTTT.

This clone was picked up one time. The CDR3 loop reads CASSPGQLYNQPQHF. The CDR3 DNA follows: TGTGCCAGCAGCCCCGGACAGCTCTACAATCAGCCCCAGCATTTT. The chain combines TRBV6-6 with TRBJ1-5, with a weak D call TRBD1 (6 bases). Trimming took 6 bases from V and 3 from J, leaving 15 bases between them. The CDR3 is 15 residues long. Germline V gene lookup returns CDR1 MNHNY and CDR2 SVGAGI (reference sequence).

The chain uses TRBV29-1 and TRBJ1-5; D not resolved. In germline, CDR1 is SQVTM, CDR2 ANQGSEA. The V gene lost 6 bases and the J gene lost 3 bases, with 9 bases spanning the gap. The CDR3 extends over 12 amino acids. CDR3 DNA: TGCAGCGTGGGAGGAATCAATCAGCCCCAGCATTTT. It codes for CSVGGINQPQHF.

V gene TRBV29-1 combines with J gene TRBJ2-1, with 8 positions matching TRBD2. The CDR3 totals 15 residues. V lost 0 bases and J lost 5; bases outside the gene matches: 6. CDR1 is SQVTM, CDR2 ANQGSEA, per germline. Here the CDR3 DNA reads TGCAGCGTTGAAGATGGAGCGGGAGTACACAATGAGCAGTTCTTC. Protein product: CSVEDGAGVHNEQFF.

The chain carries TRBV7-2 and TRBJ1-5, with 7 nucleotides matching TRBD1. Germline CDR1 is SGHTA and CDR2 is FQGNSA. Trimming cost V 5 bases and J 1 base; bases outside gene matches: 5. This CDR3 is 15 amino acids long. The chain's CDR3 is CASSLRQGSNQPQHF. The CDR3 DNA sequence: TGTGCCAGCAGCCTCAGACAGGGAAGCAATCAGCCCCAGCATTTT. The whole variable domain, remainder taken from reference TRBV7-2 and TRBJ1-5, is GAGVSQSPSNKVTEKGKDVELRCDPISGHTALYWYRQSLGQGLEFLIYFQGNSAPDKSGLPSDRFSAERTGGSVSTLTIQRTQQEDSAVYLCASSLRQGSNQPQHFGDGTRLSIL.

The chain links TRBV29-1 to TRBJ1-1, with 9 nucleotides matching TRBD1. V trimming: 7 bases; J trimming: 4 bases; junction bases outside the gene matches: 10. From germline, CDR1 is SQVTM and CDR2 ANQGSEA. The CDR3 spans 14 residues. The CDR3 reads CSAGGQGFTTEAFF. CDR3 sequence (DNA): TGCAGCGCAGGGGGACAGGGCTTTACCACTGAAGCTTTCTTT.

The chain joins TRBV5-1 to TRBJ2-7; the match to TRBD2 covers 9 bases. CDR3 length: 17 amino acids. The V segment lost 1 base and the J segment 0 bases; nucleotides outside the gene matches: 8. Germline CDR1 is SGHRS and CDR2 is YFSETQ. The CDR3 coding sequence is TGCGCCAGCAGCTTGTCCCCAAGCGGGAGGAGCTCCTACGAGCAGTACTTC. Protein product: CASSLSPSGRSSYEQYF.

V and J are TRBV6-6 and TRBJ1-2, with 7 bases identical to TRBD1. This CDR3 is built from 14 residues. Trimming removed 6 bases from V and 6 bases from J; junction bases left unmatched: 10. Germline lookup yields CDR1 MNHNY and CDR2 SVGAGI (reference sequence). The CDR3 region is CASSPDVRGHGYTF. CDR3 DNA sequence: TGTGCCAGCAGCCCGGACGTTAGGGGGCATGGCTACACCTTC.

The rearrangement links TRBV9 to TRBJ1-2; unclear D gene. This CDR3 is built from 11 residues. V was pared by 6 bases and J by 9 bases, with 12 bases between. Per the germline V gene, CDR1 is SGDLS and CDR2 is YYNGEE. The CDR3 DNA reads as TGTGCCAGCAAGGCTATGGAGAGCTACACCTTC. It specifies CASKAMESYTF.

V is TRBV11-3 and J is TRBJ2-3, with 11 bases lining up with TRBD2. After removal of 3 bases from V and 3 bases from J, the junction contained 2 bases not matched to a gene. Germline V CDR1 and CDR2: SGHNT, YENEEA. This CDR3 spans 15 amino acids. The CDR3 reads CASSFGLAGTDTQYF. CDR3 bases: TGTGCCAGCAGCTTCGGACTAGCGGGTACAGATACGCAGTATTTT.

The chain is built from TRBV15 and TRBJ1-2, with D possibly TRBD1 on 5 matching bases. Trimming shortened V by 0 bases and J by 2 bases, and 13 bases separated the two germline ends. The CDR3 is 16 residues long. The germline V gene encodes CDR1 LNHNV and CDR2 YYDKDF (reference sequence). The CDR3 DNA follows: TGTGCCACCAGCAGAGATCTGGGCAGGGTAAACTATGGCTACACCTTC. Translated: CATSRDLGRVNYGYTF.

This chain joins TRBV7-2 and TRBJ1-1, with TRBD1 identical over 11 bases. Trimming cost V 5 bases and J 7 bases; bases outside gene matches: 9. CDR3 length equals 15 residues. Germline values: CDR1 SGHTA, CDR2 FQGNSA. The CDR3 sequence is CASSTWTGGSNEAFF. CDR3 DNA: TGTGCCAGCAGCACCTGGACAGGGGGCTCGAATGAAGCTTTCTTT.

V and J are TRBV28 and TRBJ2-7; 7 bases are a match to TRBD2. The CDR3 is 19 amino acids. Looked up from germline, CDR1 is MDHEN and CDR2 is SYDVKM. V gave up 4 bases and J gave up 0 bases; unmatched junction bases: 18. In nucleotides, the CDR3 is TGTGCCAGCAGTTCCTCCGGGACTAAAGAAGACTCGAGCTCCTACGAGCAGTACTTC. This sequence encodes CASSSSGTKEDSSSYEQYF.

V is TRBV4-3 and J is TRBJ2-7; 7 positions agree with TRBD2. The CDR3 runs to 15 residues. Germline V CDR1 and CDR2: LGHNA, YSLEER. J was trimmed by 6 bases and V by 0 bases; bases with no gene match: 8. In DNA, the CDR3 is TGCGCCAGCAGCCAAGATCAGGGAGGGCCTGCCGAGCAGTACTTC. It yields the protein CASSQDQGGPAEQYF.

The V call is TRBV27, the J call TRBJ2-1; TRBD1 might be the D (6 bases). The V gene lost 4 bases and the J gene lost 0 bases, with 10 bases spanning the gap. The germline gives CDR1 MNHEY, CDR2 SMNVEV (reference sequence). CDR3 length: 15 residues. CDR3: CASSSRGSSYNEQFF. The DNA of the CDR3 is TGTGCCAGCAGTTCGAGGGGGAGCTCCTACAATGAGCAGTTCTTC.

This chain joins TRBV6-4 and TRBJ2-1, with TRBD2 matching over 7 bases. V shed 3 bases and J 6 bases; nucleotides not matched to a gene: 8. This CDR3 comprises 15 residues. The germline V gene has CDR1 MRHNA and CDR2 SNTAGT. CDR3 sequence (DNA): TGTGCCAGCAGTGAGTATCTAGCGGAGTTCAATGAGCAGTTCTTC. This sequence encodes CASSEYLAEFNEQFF.

The table lists this clone with a count of one. This chain connects TRBV27 to TRBJ2-3, with D maybe TRBD1 (6 bases). Trimming took off 4 bases at V and 4 bases at J, with 12 bases between the two ends. The CDR3 is made up of 14 amino acids. CDR1 is MNHEY, CDR2 SMNVEV, per germline (reference sequence). CDR3 residues: CASSSWTEPDTQYF. CDR3 bases: TGTGCCAGCAGTTCCTGGACAGAACCAGATACGCAGTATTTT.

The J gene is TRBJ2-7, the V gene TRBV6-1, with D maybe TRBD2 (5 bases). Looked up from germline, CDR1 is MNHNS and CDR2 is SASEGT. The CDR3 contains 14 residues. V was shortened by 0 bases and J by 5 bases, with 11 bases between the two germline ends. The CDR3 protein is CASSEAVRGHEQYF. The CDR3 nucleotides read TGTGCCAGCAGTGAAGCAGTTCGCGGGCACGAGCAGTACTTC.

J is TRBJ1-3 and V is TRBV10-2, with 7 nucleotides matching TRBD1. The CDR3 is 16 residues long. Germline lookup yields CDR1 WSHSY and CDR2 SAAADI. J was trimmed by 1 base and V by 9 bases; bases with no gene match: 12. This CDR3 is CASEKGQGVSGNTIYF. Written as DNA, the CDR3 is TGCGCCAGTGAAAAGGGCCAGGGGGTATCTGGAAACACCATATATTTT.

The chain joins TRBV29-1 to TRBJ1-2; 7 nucleotides align to TRBD1. V lost 7 bases and J lost 2; bases outside the gene matches: 7. Germline V gives CDR1 SQVTM, CDR2 ANQGSEA. The CDR3 runs 13 residues. The CDR3 spells CSAITQGNYGYTF. The CDR3 nucleotides are TGCAGCGCTATAACACAGGGGAACTATGGCTACACCTTC.

The chain joins TRBV11-2 to TRBJ2-5; TRBD2 matches 12 bases. V was clipped by 4 bases and J by 5 bases; unmatched bases: 11. The CDR3 contains 17 residues. Per the germline V gene, CDR1 is SGHAT and CDR2 is FQNNGV. In nucleotides, the CDR3 is TGTGCCAGCAGCTCCCGACAACTAGCGGGAGGCACTGAGACCCAGTACTTC. Protein sequence: CASSSRQLAGGTETQYF.

This chain joins TRBV6-4 and TRBJ2-2, with TRBD1 matching 10 bases. V lost 8 bases and J lost 4; bases outside the gene matches: 13. This CDR3 comprises 17 residues. CDR1 and CDR2 (germline): MRHNA, SNTAGT. In nucleotides, the CDR3 is TGTGCCAGCCGATCACTCCGACAGGGGGCTGGCACCGGGGAGCTGTTTTTT. Its translation: CASRSLRQGAGTGELFF.

This clone was counted many times. The chain uses TRBV19 and TRBJ2-1, with 10 bases fitting TRBD2. The CDR3 extends over 15 amino acids. CDR1 and CDR2 (germline): LNHDA, SQIVND (reference sequence). V shed 4 bases and J 4 bases; nucleotides not matched to a gene: 4. The CDR3 nucleotides are TGTGCCAGTAGTACCGGACTAGCGGATTACAATGAGCAGTTCTTC. This encodes CASSTGLADYNEQFF. Full variable domain (remainder filled in from reference TRBV19 and TRBJ2-1): DGGITQSPKYLFRKEGQNVTLSCEQNLNHDAMYWYRQDPGQGLRLIYYSQIVNDFQKGDIAEGYSVSREKKESFPLTVTSAQKNPTAFYLCASSTGLADYNEQFFGPGTRLTVL.